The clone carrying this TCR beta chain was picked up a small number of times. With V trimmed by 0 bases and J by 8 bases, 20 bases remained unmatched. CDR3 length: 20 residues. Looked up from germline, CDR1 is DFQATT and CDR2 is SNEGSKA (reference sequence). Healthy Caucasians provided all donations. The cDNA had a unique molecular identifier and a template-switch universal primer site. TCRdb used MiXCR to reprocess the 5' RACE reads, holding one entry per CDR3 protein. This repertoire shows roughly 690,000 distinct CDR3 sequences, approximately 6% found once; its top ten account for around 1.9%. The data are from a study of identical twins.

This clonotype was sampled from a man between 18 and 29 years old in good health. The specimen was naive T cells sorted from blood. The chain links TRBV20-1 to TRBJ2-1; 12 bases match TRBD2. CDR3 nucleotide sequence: TGCAGTGCTAGAGATCCTCGAGGACGACTAGCGGGAGAAGGTTGGGATGAGCAGTTCTTC. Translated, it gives CSARDPRGRLAGEGWDEQFF.